These T cell receptor beta chains were read from a single sample in a study of T cells after yellow fever vaccination. MiXCR, run by TCRdb on the 5' RACE reads, gives a single entry per CDR3 protein. In the table there are hundreds of thousands of distinct CDR3 sequences, 9% to 15% of which are singletons. This specimen consisted of PBMCs, obtained on the day of the yellow fever booster vaccination. The receptors here all came from a man under 40 who received the YFV17D yellow fever vaccine. CDR3s include the opening cysteine and the closing phenylalanine or tryptophan. Fields, in order: V gene, J gene, clone size, CDR3 protein. Only part of the rows carry a size: once, few, many, or a class if the clone is expanded.

>TRBV19|TRBJ2-3|.
CASSVSGLAGDVYF
>TRBV29-1|TRBJ2-2|.
CSFSGGNTGELFF
>TRBV5-1|TRBJ1-1|many
CASSSSTGGLNTEAFF
>TRBV4-3|TRBJ2-1|.
CASSSGVRGHNEQFF
>TRBV2|TRBJ2-1|.
CASSVGGTGSYNEQFF
>TRBV29-1|TRBJ2-4|.
CSVEDRVNRAKNIQYF
>TRBV7-9|TRBJ2-1|.
CASSLGGRGQINEQFF
>TRBV20-1|TRBJ2-7|.
CSARDRGGRHVVDGQYF
>TRBV12-5|TRBJ2-1|many
CASGEGYLYEQFF
>TRBV27|TRBJ2-7|few
CASSFGGGAYEQYF
>TRBV7-2|TRBJ2-3|.
CASSTYDRGLDTQYF
>TRBV15|TRBJ1-5|few
CATSGRQGLSNQPQHF
>TRBV6-4|TRBJ1-4|.
CASSEGQGAGEKLFF
>TRBV7-2|TRBJ1-6|.
CASSLVAQGGNSPLHF
>TRBV5-1|TRBJ2-5|few
CASRTTDGRGETQYF
>TRBV25-1|TRBJ2-4|.
CASSEFSGAKNIQYF
>TRBV7-9|TRBJ2-7|.
CASSPARDKIHEQYF
>TRBV6-5|TRBJ2-3|few
CASSYGGTWTDTQYF
>TRBV27|TRBJ2-3|.
CASSHQLAEISTDTQYF
>TRBV19|TRBJ2-3|few
CASRPRGAGRTDTQYF
>TRBV12-3/TRBV12-4|TRBJ2-5|.
CASSFDRGSVETQYF
>TRBV4-1|TRBJ2-2|few
CASSQDLGLAGGPTGELFF
>TRBV10-3|TRBJ1-2|.
CAISESGQVYGYTF
>TRBV2|TRBJ2-6|few
CASSVVSGRSPGANVLTF
>TRBV4-3|TRBJ2-7|.
CASSYKQATTYEQYF
>TRBV11-2|TRBJ2-7|once
CASSLTGMLNEQYF
>TRBV10-2|TRBJ2-7|.
CASTPQLAFEGEQYF
>TRBV18|TRBJ2-7|.
CASSLNWGDEQYF
>TRBV29-1|TRBJ2-5|many
CSGRDQETQYF
>TRBV5-1|TRBJ1-2|.
CASSWTGLGYTF
>TRBV7-6|TRBJ2-1|few
CASSLEGPVEAGYNEQFF
>TRBV7-8|TRBJ2-3|few
CASSKGPLHTDTQYF
>TRBV28|TRBJ2-7|.
CASRPGGFIYEQYF
>TRBV7-2|TRBJ2-4|few
CASSPGEANIQYF
>TRBV11-2|TRBJ2-4|few
CASSPPSGTGASKNIQYF
>TRBV20-1|TRBJ2-7|few
CSARDSGEQYF
>TRBV10-1|TRBJ2-1|.
CASSSGTSGHNEQFF
>TRBV20-1|TRBJ2-3|few
CSANRGGGRRTDTQYF
>TRBV5-1|TRBJ1-2|few
CASSEGTAYGGYTF
>TRBV30|TRBJ1-6|.
CAWRIAGASSYNSPLHF
>TRBV5-1|TRBJ2-6|few
CASSRGQVYERGANVLTF
>TRBV2|TRBJ2-4|.
CASSESREFHIQYF
>TRBV6-2/TRBV6-3|TRBJ2-1|.
CASRFTLVQGAFF
>TRBV12-5|TRBJ1-1|few
CASGDRGDTEAFF
>TRBV7-2|TRBJ2-5|few
CASSGAQGTQYF
>TRBV11-2|TRBJ1-2|.
CASSKGSYGYTF
>TRBV15|TRBJ1-2|few
CATSRALTGEGYTF
>TRBV4-3|TRBJ1-1|few
CASSHVGKMPEAFF
>TRBV29-1|TRBJ2-7|.
CSVGRRGAYEQYF
>TRBV18|TRBJ1-1|.
CASSKGAEAFF
>TRBV19|TRBJ2-3|.
CASSVGRLAGSDTQYF
>TRBV7-2|TRBJ2-1|few
CASSPLGLAGEQFF
>TRBV3-1|TRBJ2-5|few
CASSQSRTLQETQYF